This T cell receptor beta chain stems from a study of blood T cell repertoires in COVID-19. Study in general: The United States, Italy and Spain were the sources of the acute and convalescent COVID-19 samples. In each case, the material was cDNA or gDNA derived from T cells, B-cell-depleted T cells, or PBMCs.

Study processing details: Nucleated cell number was recorded as an estimate derived from reference gene primer amplification. Sequencing used immunoSEQ multiplex PCR; TCRdb keeps in-frame clones, though not all of them. V, J and clone size were drawn from that table, and D and trimming were deduced from the DNA. The sample holds some 66,000 clones, 82% seen once. The CDR3 totals 8 residues. With 6 bases removed from V and 12 bases from J, the gap between germline ends came to 8 bases. Per the germline V gene, CDR1 is SQVTM and CDR2 is ANQGSEA. This receptor was identified in a man in his sixties with acute or convalescent COVID-19. The genes are TRBV29-1 and TRBJ1-2; D call uncertain. The source material was peripheral blood. Here the CDR3 reads CSVDYNTF. CDR3 bases: TGCAGCGTCGACTATAACACCTTC.